One and the same sample provided the 2 T cell receptor beta chains below, sequenced in a study of T cell clonality in common variable immunodeficiency. TCRdb's copy holds only in-frame clones and misses some; the assay was immunoSEQ multiplex PCR. This sample includes 30,000 to 40,000 clones with no singletons; its ten biggest clones take up around 6.9%. No antigens are known for them. General observations from the study: Reportedly, TCR beta sequences from common variable immunodeficiency showed fewer deletions and N-nucleotide insertions.

Sequencing input: peripheral blood mononuclear cells. The receptors stem from a human donor with common variable immunodeficiency.

About this clone: The read ends 3 residues early relative to the CDR3; the germline J gene fills the gap. The chain uses TRBV19 and TRBJ1-2, with 11 nucleotides matching TRBD1. V was pared by 9 bases and J by 7 bases, with 10 bases of the junction left unmatched. The length of the CDR3 is 14 residues. Germline CDR1 reads LNHDA; CDR2 reads SQIVND (reference sequence). Here the CDR3 reads CASTVDRGLSGYTF. The sequenced CDR3 bases are TGTGCCAGCACCGTGGACAGGGGGCTGAGTGGC.

In this sample, this clone turned up a few times. The sequence runs out 3 residues before the end of the CDR3; the remainder is reconstructed from the germline J gene. V usage is TRBV7-2 and J usage is TRBJ2-2; D ambiguous. CDR1 is SGHTA and CDR2 is FQGNSA in the germline V gene. Trimming stripped 4 bases from V and 1 base from J, with 4 bases between. The CDR3 spans 13 residues. The part of the CDR3 DNA that was read is TGTGCCAGCAGCTCACTGAACACCGGGGAG. Encoded protein: CASSSLNTGE. From start to end, the CDR3 is CASSSLNTGELFF.